One and the same sample provided the 3 T cell receptor beta chains below, sequenced in a study of cytomegalovirus exposure and HLA in healthy donors. Both 60 Vbeta primers and 13 Jbeta primers went into the PCR. Generated by immunoSEQ multiplex PCR, the TCRdb table keeps only in-frame clones and is missing some. The data show approximately 150,000 clones, with approximately 84% seen just once and around a tenth held by the top ten. Sequencing was performed on PBMCs. Receptors were obtained from a woman in her sixties or seventies in good health and CMV-seropositive.

As DNA, the CDR3 is TGTGCCAGCAGCGTAGCGCAGGGTACCGGGGAGCTGTTTTTT. This sequence encodes CASSVAQGTGELFF. The chain couples TRBV9 to TRBJ2-2, with D perhaps TRBD1 (5 bases). Trimming shortened V by 0 bases and J by 5 bases, and 8 bases separated the two germline ends. CDR1 is SGDLS, CDR2 YYNGEE, per germline. The CDR3 consists of 14 residues.

A word on this clone: A junction end diverges from the germline sequence, so it may reflect a read error. The genes are TRBV7-9 and TRBJ2-6, with D perhaps TRBD1 (5 bases). CDR1 is SEHNR, CDR2 FQNEAQ, per germline (reference sequence). This CDR3 is built from 15 residues. As DNA, the CDR3 is TGTGCCAGCAGCTTACGCGACTCTGGGGCCAACGTCCGGACTTTC. Protein: CASSLRDSGANVRTF.

This clone was counted once. The chain uses TRBV28 and TRBJ2-7; TRBD1 agrees at 9 bases. J gave up 4 bases and V 6 bases, and 7 bases lay outside the gene matches. The CDR3 covers 14 residues. The germline gives CDR1 MDHEN, CDR2 SYDVKM. In DNA form, the CDR3 reads TGTGCCAGCAGGCCAGGGACAGGGAGGTACGAGCAGTACTTC. The encoded protein is CASRPGTGRYEQYF. The full variable domain, rest sourced from reference TRBV28 and TRBJ2-7, is DVKVTQSSRYLVKRTGEKVFLECVQDMDHENMFWYRQDPGLGLRLIYFSYDVKMKEKGDIPEGYSVSREKKERFSLILESASTNQTSMYLCASRPGTGRYEQYFGPGTRLTVT.